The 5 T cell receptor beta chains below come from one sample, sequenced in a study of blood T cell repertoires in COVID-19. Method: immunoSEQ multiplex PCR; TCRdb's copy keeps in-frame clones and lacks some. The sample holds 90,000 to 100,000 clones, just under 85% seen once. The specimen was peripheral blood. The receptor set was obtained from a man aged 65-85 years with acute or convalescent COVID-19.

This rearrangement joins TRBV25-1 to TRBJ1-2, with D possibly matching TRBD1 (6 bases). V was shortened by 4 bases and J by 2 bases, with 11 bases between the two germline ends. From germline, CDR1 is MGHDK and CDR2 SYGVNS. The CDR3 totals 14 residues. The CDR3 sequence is CASSGRQANYGYTF. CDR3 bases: TGTGCCAGCAGTGGGAGACAGGCCAACTATGGCTACACCTTC.

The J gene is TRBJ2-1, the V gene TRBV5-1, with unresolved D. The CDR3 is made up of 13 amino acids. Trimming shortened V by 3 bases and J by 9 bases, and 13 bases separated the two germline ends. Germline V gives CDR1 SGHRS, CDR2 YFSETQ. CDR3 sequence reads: CASSSVSVSEQFF. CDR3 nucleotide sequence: TGCGCCAGCAGCTCTGTCTCGGTCTCTGAGCAGTTCTTC.

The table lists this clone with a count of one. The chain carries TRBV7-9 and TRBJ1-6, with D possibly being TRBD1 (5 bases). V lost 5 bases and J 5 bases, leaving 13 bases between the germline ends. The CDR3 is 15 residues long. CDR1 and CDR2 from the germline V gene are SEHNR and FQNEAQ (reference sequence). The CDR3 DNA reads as TGTGCCAGCAGCACACACGACAGCAATAATTCACCCCTCCACTTT. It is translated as CASSTHDSNNSPLHF.

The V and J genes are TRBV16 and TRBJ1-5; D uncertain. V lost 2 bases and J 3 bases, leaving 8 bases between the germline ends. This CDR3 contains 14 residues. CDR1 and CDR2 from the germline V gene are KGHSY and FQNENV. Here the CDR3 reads CASSQGQTNQPQHF. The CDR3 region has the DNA TGTGCCAGCAGCCAAGGGCAGACCAATCAGCCCCAGCATTTT.

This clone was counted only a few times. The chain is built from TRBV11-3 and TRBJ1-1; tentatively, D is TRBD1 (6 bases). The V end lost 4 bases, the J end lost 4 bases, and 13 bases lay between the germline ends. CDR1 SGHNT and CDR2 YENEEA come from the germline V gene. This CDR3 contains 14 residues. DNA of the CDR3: TGTGCCAGCAGCTCTACCGGGACAATCACTGAAGCTTTCTTT. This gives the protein CASSSTGTITEAFF.